One sample yielded the 18 T cell receptor beta chains listed below, sequenced in a study of T cells in Graves' hyperthyroidism and ophthalmopathy (dated by TCRdb to 2018 to 2020). Library creation used multiplex PCR. Sequencing took place on an Illumina HiSeq 2000. TCR beta CDR3 regions were amplified from RNA transcripts. The first round of RT-PCR for the TCR CDR3 was performed with the HTBI primer set and the Qiagen OneStep RT-PCR kit. TCRdb trimmed the raw reads at Q25, called clones with MiXCR and kept productive beta chains. Here each entry gathers all rows of one CDR3 protein and keeps the most common genes and DNA. A total of about 380,000 distinct CDR3 sequences appear in this sample, over 11% of them only once. 9.5% to 11% of the sample is taken by the ten largest. The material sequenced was blood. All receptors come from a woman aged 55-69 years with Graves' hyperthyroidism.

This clonotype was seen more than once but under ten times. V is TRBV28 and J is TRBJ2-2; D unclear. V lost 6 bases and J 6 bases, leaving 20 bases between the germline ends. This CDR3 has 16 residues. Germline V gives CDR1 MDHEN, CDR2 SYDVKM. The DNA of the CDR3 is TGTGCCAGCAGCCAATATCTTCGTCAGGTTTCCGGGGAGCTGTTTTTT. It is translated as CASSQYLRQVSGELFF.

This clonotype was counted at least ten times. V is TRBV28 and J is TRBJ2-7; D possibly corresponds to TRBD2 (7 bases). This CDR3 contains 18 residues. Germline CDR1 reads MDHEN; CDR2 reads SYDVKM. With 5 bases removed from V and 4 bases from J, the gap between germline ends came to 27 bases. The CDR3 region is CASSLPPGGVPMKYEQYF. CDR3 bases: TGTGCCAGCAGTCTACCCCCGGGGGGCGTCCCGATGAAATACGAGCAGTACTTC.

This clonotype has a count of ten or more. The rearrangement joins TRBV18 to TRBJ1-1; D may be TRBD1 (5 bases). Per germline, CDR1 KGHSH and CDR2 LQKENI. The CDR3 spans 15 residues. The V end was cut by 0 bases, the J end by 4 bases, with 12 bases between. The CDR3 region is CASSPPGVLATEAFF. The CDR3 nucleotides read TGTGCCAGCTCACCACCGGGGGTCTTGGCCACTGAAGCTTTCTTT.

Many counts were recorded for this clonotype. The rearrangement links TRBV12-3 or TRBV12-4 to TRBJ2-5; no firm D call. The CDR3 is 15 residues long. Trimming removed 1 base from V and 3 bases from J, with 12 bases in between. The CDR3 is CASSLGRSLEETQYF. CDR3 sequence (DNA): TGTGCCAGCAGTTTAGGTCGGAGTCTGGAAGAGACCCAGTACTTC.

This clonotype was counted many times. The gene calls are TRBV2 and TRBJ2-2; D could derive from TRBD1 or TRBD2 (5 bases each). This CDR3 is 13 amino acids long. Trimming pared 7 bases from V and 7 bases from J, leaving 13 bases between. Germline lookup yields CDR1 SNHLY and CDR2 FYNNEI. The CDR3, as DNA: TGTGCCAGCATGGGGGACGGCCGCGGGGAGCTGTTTTTT. Residues: CASMGDGRGELFF.

This sequence joins TRBV12-3 or TRBV12-4 and TRBJ2-1; 10 bases line up with TRBD2. The CDR3 totals 14 residues. V gave up 8 bases and J gave up 7 bases; unmatched junction bases: 8. CDR3 sequence (DNA): TGTGCCAGCGGTCTAGCGGGAGACGTAAATGAGCAGTTCTTC. This codes for CASGLAGDVNEQFF.

This clonotype was counted a few times. This chain uses TRBV9 with TRBJ1-1; 7 bases are shared with TRBD1. With 0 bases clipped from V and 4 bases from J, the junction kept 3 bases outside the gene matches. Looked up from germline, CDR1 is SGDLS and CDR2 is YYNGEE. The CDR3 consists of 14 residues. This CDR3 is CASSVEAGGTEAFF. The CDR3 region has the DNA TGTGCCAGCAGCGTAGAGGCAGGGGGCACTGAAGCTTTCTTT.

In its sample, this clonotype was seen many times. The rearrangement joins TRBV5-5 to TRBJ1-1; weak D call: TRBD1 (5 bases). Germline values: CDR1 SGHKS, CDR2 YYEKEE (reference sequence). Trimming cost V 4 bases and J 4 bases, with 14 bases left between them. The length of the CDR3 is 14 residues. In DNA form, the CDR3 reads TGTGCCAGCAGCCCCCTACCTCAGGGCACTGAAGCTTTCTTT. Its protein is CASSPLPQGTEAFF. The entire variable domain, with the rest obtained from reference TRBV5-5 and TRBJ1-1, is as follows: DAGVTQSPTHLIKTRGQQVTLRCSPISGHKSVSWYQQVLGQGPQFIFQYYEKEERGRGNFPDRFSARQFPNYSSELNVNALLLGDSALYLCASSPLPQGTEAFFGQGTRLTVV.

This clonotype was seen only a few times. One junction end does not reproduce the germline sequence, and a read error may be involved. V gene TRBV20-1 combines with J gene TRBJ2-5; 8 bases line up with TRBD2. Germline loops: CDR1 DFQATT, CDR2 SNEGSKA (reference sequence). The CDR3 has 13 residues. The CDR3 loop is CGAPPGREGTQYF. CDR3 in DNA: TGCGGTGCTCCGCCCGGGAGGGAAGGGACCCAGTACTTC.

This clonotype came up many times. V and J are TRBV3-1 and TRBJ2-7; TRBD1 matches at 7 bases. V trimming: 2 bases; J trimming: 5 bases; junction bases outside the gene matches: 6. Looked up from germline, CDR1 is LGHDT and CDR2 is YNNKEL (reference sequence). The CDR3 length is 14 residues. CDR3 DNA: TGTGCCAGCAGCCAAAGACAGGGAATACACGAGCAGTACTTC. This codes for CASSQRQGIHEQYF.

Comments on this clonotype: A read error may explain this, as a much larger clone is one base away. The gene calls are TRBV18 and TRBJ1-1, with a possible D match to TRBD1 (6 bases). The CDR3 runs 12 residues. V lost 4 bases and J lost 6, with 9 bases in between. In germline, CDR1 is KGHSH, CDR2 LQKENI. In nucleotides, the CDR3 is TGTGCCAGCTCACAGGGGGTGGCTGAAGCTTTCTTT. This translates into CASSQGVAEAFF.

This clonotype has a handful of counts. This chain links TRBV6-1 with TRBJ1-3; no clear D. This CDR3 has 16 amino acids. V was clipped by 7 bases and J by 0 bases, with 16 bases between them. Germline V CDR1 and CDR2: MNHNS, SASEGT. This chain's CDR3 is CASTNLDFDSGNTIYF. The CDR3 DNA sequence: TGTGCCAGCACTAATCTTGACTTCGACTCTGGAAACACCATATATTTT.

This clonotype was picked up many times. This chain uses TRBV24-1 with TRBJ2-5; D not resolved. Trimming shortened V by 9 bases and J by 3 bases, and 13 bases separated the two germline ends. Germline lookup yields CDR1 KGHDR and CDR2 SFDVKD. The CDR3 extends over 13 amino acids. CDR3 in DNA: TGTGCCACCGGTTCGTTGCTAGAAGAGACCCAGTACTTC. Translation: CATGSLLEETQYF.

This clonotype was found a few times. The chain employs TRBV3-1 and TRBJ2-7; D gene unclear. Trimming took 0 bases from V and 7 from J, leaving 7 bases between them. Per germline, CDR1 LGHDT and CDR2 YNNKEL (reference sequence). CDR3 size: 12 residues. CDR3 nucleotides: TGTGCCAGCAGCCAAGATATTACAGAGCAGTACTTC. Translated, it gives CASSQDITEQYF.

This clonotype was observed many times. V is TRBV4-1 and J is TRBJ2-7, with 10 bases lining up with TRBD2. The junction had 10 bases not matched to a gene; V was cut back by 5 bases and J by 9 bases. Germline CDR1 MGHRA, CDR2 YSYEKL. The CDR3 is 14 amino acids. The CDR3 sequence: CASSSVLAGVGQYF. In DNA form, the CDR3 reads TGCGCCAGCAGCAGCGTCCTAGCGGGAGTAGGGCAGTACTTC.

In its sample, this clonotype was seen many times. The chain recombines TRBV28 with TRBJ2-3; the D is unclear. Trimming removed 6 bases at V and 0 bases at J, with 25 bases between. The CDR3 has 19 amino acids. CDR1 is MDHEN and CDR2 is SYDVKM in the germline V gene. The CDR3 region has the DNA TGTGCCAGCAGCCCAAACCCCTACGGGCCCGGCCCTAGCACAGATACGCAGTATTTT. It encodes CASSPNPYGPGPSTDTQYF.

This clonotype appeared many times. The CDR3 DNA sequence: TGTGCCAGCAGGGGAGACGCGAACACCGGGGAGCTGTTTTTT. Its protein product is CASRGDANTGELFF. This chain connects TRBV12-3 or TRBV12-4 to TRBJ2-2; perhaps TRBD2 as D (5 bases). The CDR3 has 14 residues. Trimming took 6 bases from V and 0 from J, leaving 8 bases between them.

This clonotype was found many times. This chain connects TRBV5-1 to TRBJ2-5, with 9 bases lining up with TRBD1. CDR3 length: 14 amino acids. Looked up from germline, CDR1 is SGHRS and CDR2 is YFSETQ. With V trimmed by 4 bases and J by 2 bases, 3 bases remained unmatched. The CDR3 region has the DNA TGCGCCAGCAGCGGCGGGACAGGGCAAGAGACCCAGTACTTC. Translating it yields CASSGGTGQETQYF.